This TCR beta chain was recovered during a study of CD8 T cells in Susac syndrome. The CDR3 contains 15 residues. Germline V CDR1 and CDR2: SGHNT, YYREEE (reference sequence). Trimming cost V 4 bases and J 1 base; bases outside gene matches: 2. Reverse transcription used roughly 0.5 to 1 ug RNA and random hexamers. Amplification of the TCR beta CDR3 was carried out by immunoSEQ multiplex PCR, which spanned a total of 54 Vbeta and 13 Jbeta segments. TCRdb passed the immunoSEQ multiplex PCR reads through MiXCR, listing each CDR3 protein once. Among over 95,000 distinct CDR3 sequences listed, 92% were seen once. TCR beta sequences were obtained from blood CD8+ and CD4+ T cells. TEMRA cells were FACS-enriched, while CD8+ and CD4+ T cells were negatively isolated.

The material sequenced was CD4+ T cells from PBMCs. The clonotype originates from a human donor in good health. This chain connects TRBV5-4 to TRBJ2-2, with TRBD1 matching 9 bases. CDR3 in amino acids: CASSPDRGNTGELFF. DNA for the CDR3: TGTGCCAGCAGCCCGGACAGGGGGAACACCGGGGAGCTGTTTTTT.